The 16 T cell receptor beta chains listed next were all sequenced from one sample in a study of T cells in Graves' hyperthyroidism and ophthalmopathy. Researchers amplified the TCR beta CDR3 regions from RNA transcripts. The HTBI primer set served for first-round RT-PCR of the TCR CDR3. TCRdb called the multiplex PCR reads again in MiXCR, with one record for every CDR3 protein. The sample has under 400,000 distinct CDR3 sequences, roughly 15% seen once. The specimen sequenced was blood. The receptors derive from an older woman with Graves' ophthalmopathy.

The J gene is TRBJ2-1, the V gene TRBV9; 9 bases line up with TRBD2. Trimming removed 3 bases from V and 7 bases from J; junction bases left unmatched: 11. The CDR3 sequence is 16 residues long. CDR1 is SGDLS and CDR2 is YYNGEE in the germline V gene. The CDR3 here is CASSADGAGGPNEQFF. The CDR3 DNA reads TGTGCCAGCAGCGCCGATGGGGCGGGAGGGCCAAATGAGCAGTTCTTC.

J is TRBJ2-3 and V is TRBV4-1; D not resolved. Deletions cut 4 bases from V and 7 bases from J, with 9 bases between. Germline V gives CDR1 MGHRA, CDR2 YSYEKL. The CDR3 totals 12 residues. The CDR3 here is CASSPVGYTQYF. CDR3 coding DNA: TGCGCCAGCAGCCCGGTCGGGTATACGCAGTATTTT.

This clonotype has a count of ten or more. The rearrangement uses TRBV11-2 and TRBJ2-3; TRBD2 matches 7 bases. In germline, CDR1 is SGHAT, CDR2 FQNNGV. This CDR3 spans 15 amino acids. The V gene end was trimmed by 3 bases and the J gene end by 1 base; junction bases not matched to a gene: 4. The CDR3 here is CASSLERGRTDTQYF. CDR3 bases: TGTGCCAGCAGCTTGGAGCGGGGACGCACAGATACGCAGTATTTT. The full variable domain, with the rest looked up from reference TRBV11-2 and TRBJ2-3, is EAGVAQSPRYKIIEKRQSVAFWCNPISGHATLYWYQQILGQGPKLLIQFQNNGVVDDSQLPKDRFSAERLKGVDSTLKIQPAKLEDSAVYLCASSLERGRTDTQYFGPGTRLTVL.

The sample holds many counts of this clonotype. This chain joins TRBV30 and TRBJ2-3, with a weak D call TRBD1 (5 bases). This CDR3 is built from 13 residues. Trimming removed 1 base at V and 2 bases at J, with 7 bases between. The V gene's germline CDR1 is GTSNPN and CDR2 SVGIG (reference sequence). CDR3 sequence: CAWSGGLTDTQYF. In DNA, the CDR3 is TGTGCCTGGAGTGGGGGCCTCACAGATACGCAGTATTTT.

This clonotype was seen ten or more times. The chain employs TRBV7-2 and TRBJ2-5; 8 bases are a match to TRBD2. The V gene end was trimmed by 4 bases and the J gene end by 0 bases; junction bases not matched to a gene: 4. Per germline, CDR1 SGHTA and CDR2 FQGNSA. The CDR3 is 15 residues long. CDR3 sequence: CASSSRGGDQETQYF. The DNA for the CDR3 is TGTGCCAGCAGCTCCCGGGGGGGGGACCAAGAGACCCAGTACTTC.

This clonotype was seen at least ten times. The rearrangement joins TRBV6-2 or TRBV6-3 to TRBJ2-7; the D is unclear. Trimming removed 6 bases at V and 9 bases at J, with 18 bases between. Germline V CDR1 and CDR2: MNHEY, SVGEGT. The CDR3 is 13 residues long. The CDR3 DNA reads as TGTGCCAGCAGCCCCTCAGGTGAAGTAAGGCAGTACTTC. As protein: CASSPSGEVRQYF.

This clonotype was counted only a few times. The V gene is TRBV3-1, the J gene TRBJ2-1, with TRBD2 matching 7 bases. This CDR3 contains 15 residues. Germline V gene lookup returns CDR1 LGHDT and CDR2 YNNKEL (reference sequence). V trimming: 7 bases; J trimming: 1 base; junction bases outside the gene matches: 7. CDR3 amino acids: CASNPGLSSYNEQFF. CDR3 coding DNA: TGTGCCAGCAATCCGGGACTATCGTCCTACAATGAGCAGTTCTTC.

The table lists this clonotype with many counts. The rearrangement joins TRBV4-2 to TRBJ2-7; 8 bases map to TRBD1. J lost 7 bases, V lost 1 base, and 3 bases had no gene match. CDR3 length: 13 amino acids. Germline CDR1 LGHNA, CDR2 YNFKEQ. The CDR3 spells CASSQGRQGEQYF. DNA for the CDR3: TGTGCCAGCAGCCAAGGCCGACAGGGGGAGCAGTACTTC.

This clonotype was recorded many times. The rearrangement uses TRBV6-1 and TRBJ1-3, with 8 bases identical to TRBD1. This CDR3 has 14 amino acids. The germline V gene encodes CDR1 MNHNS and CDR2 SASEGT. After removal of 6 bases from V and 4 bases from J, the junction contained 5 bases not matched to a gene. The CDR3 loop reads CASSRQGNGNTIYF. The CDR3 bases are TGTGCCAGCAGCAGACAGGGGAACGGAAACACCATATATTTT.

This chain's CDR3 is CSARRRGYTF. For the CDR3, the DNA is TGCAGTGCTAGGCGACGAGGCTACACCTTC. This chain joins TRBV20-1 and TRBJ1-2; D gene unclear. V lost 3 bases, J lost 8 bases, and 7 bases lay in between. This CDR3 spans 10 amino acids. Germline V gives CDR1 DFQATT, CDR2 SNEGSKA (reference sequence).

This clonotype was observed many times. The rearrangement joins TRBV5-1 to TRBJ2-1; possible D gene TRBD2, 5 bases. Trimming left V 0 bases short and J 2 bases short, with 18 bases between. The CDR3 has 18 residues. CDR1 and CDR2 from the germline V gene are SGHRS and YFSETQ. The CDR3: CASSLAGFPGGTYNEQFF. CDR3 in DNA: TGCGCCAGCAGCTTGGCCGGGTTTCCCGGAGGCACCTACAATGAGCAGTTCTTC. The complete variable domain, with remaining parts taken from reference TRBV5-1 and TRBJ2-1, reads KAGVTQTPRYLIKTRGQQVTLSCSPISGHRSVSWYQQTPGQGLQFLFEYFSETQRNKGNFPGRFSGRQFSNSRSEMNVSTLELGDSALYLCASSLAGFPGGTYNEQFFGPGTRLTVL.

This chain uses TRBV5-1 with TRBJ1-3, with 7 bases lining up with TRBD1. Trimming cost V 6 bases and J 3 bases; bases outside gene matches: 6. This CDR3 region has 14 residues. Germline CDR1 SGHRS, CDR2 YFSETQ. CDR3 loop: CASKTTGFGNTIYF. DNA for the CDR3: TGCGCCAGCAAGACGACAGGGTTTGGAAACACCATATATTTT.

This clonotype was observed many times. V and J are TRBV28 and TRBJ2-7; D is unclear. Germline CDR1 is MDHEN and CDR2 is SYDVKM. The CDR3 is 16 amino acids. V was shortened by 3 bases and J by 2 bases, with 17 bases between the two germline ends. In nucleotides, the CDR3 is TGTGCCAGCAGTTTCCAACGGCTCGGTCGTACCTACGAGCAGTACTTC. Translation: CASSFQRLGRTYEQYF.

Many counts were recorded for this clonotype. The chain has TRBV12-3 or TRBV12-4 and TRBJ2-1; D is unresolved. With 2 bases removed from V and 8 bases from J, the gap between germline ends came to 13 bases. This CDR3 is built from 14 residues. The CDR3 DNA is TGTGCCAGCAGTTTAAGTCCAAGGACCGATGAGCAGTTCTTC. This gives the protein CASSLSPRTDEQFF.

This chain links TRBV5-1 with TRBJ2-3, with TRBD2 identical over 7 bases. V shed 0 bases and J 1 base; nucleotides not matched to a gene: 11. The CDR3 is 18 amino acids. Germline-derived CDR1 and CDR2 are SGHRS and YFSETQ. The CDR3 spells CASSLGTLRELGTDTQYF. The CDR3 DNA sequence: TGCGCCAGCAGCTTGGGGACGTTGCGGGAGTTGGGCACAGATACGCAGTATTTT.

In this sample, this clonotype turned up once. The chain couples TRBV6-2 or TRBV6-3 to TRBJ2-3, with TRBD1 matching over 8 bases. The CDR3 is 14 amino acids. Trimming took 7 bases from V and 6 from J; bases not matched to a gene: 9. Per the germline V gene, CDR1 is MNHEY and CDR2 is SVGEGT. In DNA, the CDR3 is TGTGCCAGCAACCCAGGGGGCGCATCGGATACGCAGTATTTT. Its protein is CASNPGGASDTQYF.